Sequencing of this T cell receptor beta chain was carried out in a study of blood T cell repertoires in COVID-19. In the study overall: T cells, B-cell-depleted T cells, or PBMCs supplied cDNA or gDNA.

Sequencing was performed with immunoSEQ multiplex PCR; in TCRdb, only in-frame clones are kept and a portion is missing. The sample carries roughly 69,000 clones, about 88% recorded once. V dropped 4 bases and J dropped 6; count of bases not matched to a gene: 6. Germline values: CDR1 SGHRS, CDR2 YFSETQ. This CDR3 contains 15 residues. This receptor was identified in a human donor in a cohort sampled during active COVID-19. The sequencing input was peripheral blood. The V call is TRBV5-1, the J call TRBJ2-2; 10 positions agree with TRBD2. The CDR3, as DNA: TGCGCCAGCAGCGTGAGCGGGGGGGCGGCCGGGGAGCTGTTTTTT. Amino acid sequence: CASSVSGGAAGELFF.